The next 30 T cell receptor beta chains were all read from a single sample in a study of cytomegalovirus exposure and HLA in healthy donors (dated by TCRdb to 2016 to 2017). Library preparation was by the immunoSEQ multiplex PCR assay. A mixture of 60 forward primers for TCR Vbeta segments and 13 reverse primers for TCR Jbeta segments was used in the multiplex PCR. TCRdb took this table from immuneACCESS and kept in-frame rearrangements with V and J called. Such tables lack part of the clones; where checked against another copy, unresolved V genes explain under half of the gap, and the rest is unexplained. The table for this sample lists roughly 200,000 clones; around 80% of them were counted only once. The top ten constitute approximately 2% of the sample. The sequenced sample consisted of PBMCs. These receptors came from a young man in good health and CMV-seronegative.

The gene calls are TRBV28 and TRBJ1-4, with D possibly matching TRBD1 (6 bases). In germline, CDR1 is MDHEN, CDR2 SYDVKM. This CDR3 is built from 13 residues. The ends were cut back, 6 bases at V and 8 bases at J, with 13 bases in the middle. DNA for the CDR3: TGTGCCAGCAGGCCCACAGGGTGGGAAAAACTGTTTTTT. Its protein product is CASRPTGWEKLFF.

This sequence joins TRBV27 and TRBJ2-1, with D unresolved. This CDR3 is 14 amino acids long. V gave up 5 bases and J gave up 0 bases, with 8 bases separating them. Per the germline V gene, CDR1 is MNHEY and CDR2 is SMNVEV (reference sequence). The CDR3 sequence is CASSVSSSYNEQFF. The CDR3 region has the DNA TGTGCCAGCAGTGTTAGTAGCTCCTACAATGAGCAGTTCTTC.

V usage is TRBV18 and J usage is TRBJ1-1, with 8 bases fitting TRBD1. Germline CDR1 is KGHSH and CDR2 is LQKENI. The CDR3 contains 13 residues. The J segment lost 6 bases and the V segment lost 3 bases, leaving 3 bases of the junction unmatched. The CDR3 here is CASSPTGEAEAFF. As DNA, the CDR3 is TGTGCCAGCTCACCGACAGGGGAAGCTGAAGCTTTCTTT.

The V call is TRBV5-1, the J call TRBJ2-4; perhaps TRBD2 as D (5 bases). The CDR3 is made up of 14 amino acids. The V gene lost 2 bases and the J gene lost 7 bases, with 13 bases spanning the gap. Germline V CDR1 and CDR2: SGHRS, YFSETQ. The CDR3 DNA reads TGCGCCAGCAGCTTACCCTCGGGGTGGAACATTCAGTACTTC. Translated: CASSLPSGWNIQYF. The whole variable domain, filled in from reference TRBV5-1 and TRBJ2-4, reads KAGVTQTPRYLIKTRGQQVTLSCSPISGHRSVSWYQQTPGQGLQFLFEYFSETQRNKGNFPGRFSGRQFSNSRSEMNVSTLELGDSALYLCASSLPSGWNIQYFGAGTRLSVL.

V usage is TRBV29-1 and J usage is TRBJ1-2, with D unclear. The ends were cut back, 2 bases at V and 3 bases at J, with 7 bases in the middle. The CDR3 runs 12 residues. The V gene's germline CDR1 is SQVTM and CDR2 ANQGSEA. CDR3 loop: CSVETQDYGYTF. The CDR3 nucleotides are TGCAGCGTTGAAACGCAGGACTATGGCTACACCTTC.

This clone has just one count. The genes are TRBV10-2 and TRBJ1-5, with D unclear. Germline V gene sequence: CDR1 WSHSY, CDR2 SAAADI. V lost 4 bases, J lost 6 bases, and 10 bases lay in between. CDR3 length equals 13 residues. This CDR3 is CASSAGVSQPQHF. CDR3 coding DNA: TGCGCCAGCAGTGCCGGGGTTAGTCAGCCCCAGCATTTT.

A single count supports this clone. This chain joins TRBV2 and TRBJ2-3; 10 bases match TRBD2. J lost 5 bases, V lost 6 bases, and 5 bases had no gene match. CDR3 length equals 14 residues. Germline CDR1 and CDR2: SNHLY and FYNNEI. The CDR3 sequence: CASRAGLAEDTQYF. CDR3 nucleotides: TGTGCCAGCAGGGCAGGACTAGCGGAAGATACGCAGTATTTT.

The rearrangement joins TRBV29-1 to TRBJ2-5; TRBD1 might be the D (6 bases). Deletions cut 2 bases from V and 2 bases from J, with 18 bases between. This CDR3 is built from 16 residues. Germline CDR1 reads SQVTM; CDR2 reads ANQGSEA. CDR3 residues: CSVELLTGLRQETQYF. As DNA, the CDR3 is TGCAGCGTTGAACTCCTGACAGGCCTGAGGCAAGAGACCCAGTACTTC.

The rearrangement uses TRBV19 and TRBJ1-5, with D possibly TRBD1 on 5 matching bases. CDR3 length equals 15 residues. V lost 6 bases, J lost 0 bases, and 12 bases lay in between. Per germline, CDR1 LNHDA and CDR2 SQIVND (reference sequence). CDR3 nucleotide sequence: TGTGCCAGTAGCGTGGGGGGGGATAGCAATCAGCCCCAGCATTTT. As protein: CASSVGGDSNQPQHF.

The chain has TRBV11-1 and TRBJ2-7; 9 nucleotides line up with TRBD1. J lost 3 bases, V lost 3 bases, and 3 bases had no gene match. Germline assignment: CDR1 SGHAT and CDR2 FQDESV (reference sequence). There are 14 residues in the CDR3. The CDR3 nucleotides are TGTGCCAGCAGCTTCGGGACAGGGTACTACGAGCAGTACTTC. Residues: CASSFGTGYYEQYF.

The chain is built from TRBV30 and TRBJ1-6, with D tentatively TRBD1 (6 bases). The germline CDR1 and CDR2 sequences are GTSNPN and SVGIG (reference sequence). The V gene lost 3 bases and the J gene lost 8 bases, with 26 bases spanning the gap. This CDR3 contains 18 residues. The CDR3 DNA reads TGTGCCTGGAGACGGCTCAGGGGACCCGACTGGATGGATTCACCCCTCCACTTT. Its translation is CAWRRLRGPDWMDSPLHF.

This clone has more than one count but fewer than ten. The J gene is TRBJ1-3, the V gene TRBV6-1; maybe TRBD1 (5 bases). V dropped 0 bases and J dropped 4 bases, with 10 bases sitting between them. CDR1 and CDR2 (germline): MNHNS, SASEGT. This CDR3 spans 15 amino acids. The CDR3 DNA reads as TGTGCCAGCAGTGAAGCGAGGACACTCGGAAACACCATATATTTT. Its protein is CASSEARTLGNTIYF.

This clone is a singleton in its sample. V usage is TRBV25-1 and J usage is TRBJ2-1, with 12 bases that match TRBD1. Germline CDR1 is MGHDK and CDR2 is SYGVNS. With V trimmed by 4 bases and J by 7 bases, 5 bases remained unmatched. There are 15 residues in the CDR3. This CDR3 reads CASSARDRGQNEQFF. The CDR3 DNA reads as TGTGCCAGCAGTGCCCGGGACAGGGGGCAAAATGAGCAGTTCTTC.

The J gene is TRBJ1-3, the V gene TRBV27; no reliable D call. This CDR3 contains 17 residues. Germline V gives CDR1 MNHEY, CDR2 SMNVEV (reference sequence). V lost 2 bases, J lost 0 bases, and 14 bases lay in between. The CDR3 DNA is TGTGCCAGCAGTTTAGTAGCGGATTTCAGCTCTGGAAACACCATATATTTT. This gives the protein CASSLVADFSSGNTIYF.

The gene calls are TRBV14 and TRBJ2-5; D is unresolved. V was clipped by 2 bases and J by 7 bases, with 5 bases between them. CDR3 length: 11 amino acids. The V gene's germline CDR1 is SGHDN and CDR2 FVKESK. As DNA, the CDR3 is TGTGCCAGCAGCCAATCAGGGACCCAGTACTTC. Its translation: CASSQSGTQYF.

This clone was picked up a small number of times. This chain connects TRBV4-1 to TRBJ2-7, with 9 positions matching TRBD1. The CDR3 is 14 residues long. CDR1 and CDR2 (germline): MGHRA, YSYEKL. The V gene end was trimmed by 4 bases and the J gene end by 2 bases; junction bases not matched to a gene: 3. The CDR3, as DNA: TGCGCCAGCAGCCCGGACAGGGGACCCTACGAGCAGTACTTC. As protein: CASSPDRGPYEQYF.

This chain connects TRBV7-9 to TRBJ1-6; TRBD1 aligns across 8 bases. The CDR3 loop spans 16 amino acids. The V segment lost 4 bases and the J segment 8 bases; nucleotides outside the gene matches: 10. The germline gives CDR1 SEHNR, CDR2 FQNEAQ (reference sequence). CDR3 residues: CASSSRGQGDHSPLHF. Written as DNA, the CDR3 is TGTGCCAGCAGCTCCAGAGGACAGGGTGATCATTCACCCCTCCACTTT.

The V call is TRBV6-1, the J call TRBJ2-7, with 7 positions matching TRBD1. Unmatched junction bases numbered 5, after V lost 6 bases and J lost 6 bases. This CDR3 has 12 residues. The germline V gene encodes CDR1 MNHNS and CDR2 SASEGT. The DNA for the CDR3 is TGTGCCAGCAGGGACAGGTACGGCGAGCAGTACTTC. This translates into CASRDRYGEQYF.

The rearrangement joins TRBV5-4 to TRBJ2-2; D call uncertain. V lost 0 bases and J lost 0, with 6 bases in between. This CDR3 has 15 residues. Germline V CDR1 and CDR2: SGHNT, YYREEE (reference sequence). CDR3 nucleotide sequence: TGTGCCAGCAGCTTGGGGCAGACGAACACCGGGGAGCTGTTTTTT. Translated, it gives CASSLGQTNTGELFF.

The chain uses TRBV28 and TRBJ1-2; 9 positions match TRBD1. CDR1 is MDHEN, CDR2 SYDVKM, per germline. CDR3 length equals 13 residues. V was clipped by 6 bases and J by 5 bases; unmatched bases: 4. The CDR3 loop is CASRLGTGYGYTF. For the CDR3, the DNA is TGTGCCAGCAGACTGGGGACAGGGTATGGCTACACCTTC.

The chain combines TRBV27 with TRBJ2-2; 8 bases map to TRBD2. The CDR3 consists of 18 residues. Unmatched junction bases numbered 12, after V lost 4 bases and J lost 2 bases. The germline V gene has CDR1 MNHEY and CDR2 SMNVEV (reference sequence). The CDR3 spells CASSWGGPGLVNTGELFF. The CDR3 nucleotides read TGTGCCAGCAGTTGGGGGGGTCCGGGACTAGTTAACACCGGGGAGCTGTTTTTT.

The chain is built from TRBV9 and TRBJ1-1, with D perhaps TRBD1 (6 bases). Germline V lookup: CDR1 SGDLS, CDR2 YYNGEE. With 6 bases removed from V and 0 bases from J, the gap between germline ends came to 12 bases. CDR3 length: 14 amino acids. The CDR3 here is CASNRDNVNTEAFF. The DNA for the CDR3 is TGTGCCAGCAACCGGGACAACGTGAACACTGAAGCTTTCTTT.

In DNA, the CDR3 is TGTGCCAGCAGTACGCGACAGGGGGCATCGGTTGAGCAGTACTTC. It codes for CASSTRQGASVEQYF. This chain connects TRBV28 to TRBJ2-7, with 10 bases matching TRBD1. The germline gives CDR1 MDHEN, CDR2 SYDVKM. V lost 5 bases, J lost 7 bases, and 11 bases stayed unmatched. There are 15 residues in the CDR3.

This clone was counted between two and nine times. The chain joins TRBV7-9 to TRBJ2-1; no clear D gene. Germline CDR1 SEHNR, CDR2 FQNEAQ (reference sequence). V was shortened by 5 bases and J by 9 bases, with 14 bases between the two germline ends. The CDR3 consists of 13 residues. The CDR3 spells CASSTLPTGEQFF. CDR3 DNA: TGTGCCAGCAGCACCCTCCCTACGGGTGAGCAGTTCTTC.

This clone is a singleton in its sample. The V and J genes are TRBV29-1 and TRBJ2-3; maybe TRBD2 (6 bases). V was pared by 6 bases and J by 3 bases, with 22 bases between. CDR3 length equals 16 residues. CDR1 SQVTM and CDR2 ANQGSEA come from the germline V gene. CDR3 loop: CSVCREEGLRTDTQYF. DNA of the CDR3: TGCAGCGTCTGTAGAGAGGAGGGCCTACGGACAGATACGCAGTATTTT.

V is TRBV2 and J is TRBJ1-5, with D possibly matching TRBD1 (5 bases). The CDR3 covers 13 residues. Trimming took 2 bases from V and 6 from J, leaving 8 bases between them. Germline assignment: CDR1 SNHLY and CDR2 FYNNEI. CDR3 bases: TGTGCCAGCAGTGAAAGGGGAACTCAGCCCCAGCATTTT. It yields the protein CASSERGTQPQHF.

The rearrangement links TRBV5-1 to TRBJ2-3, with 7 bases fitting TRBD2. Trimming took 3 bases from V and 6 from J; bases not matched to a gene: 13. The CDR3 length is 16 residues. Germline assignment: CDR1 SGHRS and CDR2 YFSETQ. The CDR3 nucleotides read TGCGCCAGCAGCTGGGATAGATCCCCCGGGGGGGATACGCAGTATTTT. Its protein product is CASSWDRSPGGDTQYF.

Note on this clone: This sample also contains other DNA sequences that code for the same CDR3. The rearrangement links TRBV6-5 to TRBJ1-3; D unresolved. V dropped 0 bases and J dropped 0 bases, with 9 bases sitting between them. Germline V gives CDR1 MNHEY, CDR2 SVGAGI. CDR3 length: 16 amino acids. CDR3 region: CASSYSRPSSGNTIYF. The CDR3 DNA sequence: TGTGCCAGCAGTTACTCGCGCCCAAGCTCTGGAAACACCATATATTTT.

This sequence joins TRBV4-1 and TRBJ2-1; 11 bases line up with TRBD2. The germline gives CDR1 MGHRA, CDR2 YSYEKL. V trimming: 3 bases; J trimming: 5 bases; junction bases outside the gene matches: 9. This CDR3 has 17 amino acids. The CDR3 sequence: CASSQDNSGRGDNEQFF. CDR3 nucleotide sequence: TGCGCCAGCAGCCAGGATAATAGCGGGAGGGGGGACAATGAGCAGTTCTTC.

The J gene is TRBJ2-3, the V gene TRBV7-6; TRBD2 might be the D (6 bases). CDR3 length: 18 amino acids. The germline CDR1 and CDR2 sequences are SGHVS and FNYEAQ. V lost 2 bases and J 0 bases, leaving 18 bases between the germline ends. The CDR3 DNA reads as TGTGCCAGCAGCTTAAGGGAGGCGGAGCTCACTAGCACAGATACGCAGTATTTT. It is translated as CASSLREAELTSTDTQYF.